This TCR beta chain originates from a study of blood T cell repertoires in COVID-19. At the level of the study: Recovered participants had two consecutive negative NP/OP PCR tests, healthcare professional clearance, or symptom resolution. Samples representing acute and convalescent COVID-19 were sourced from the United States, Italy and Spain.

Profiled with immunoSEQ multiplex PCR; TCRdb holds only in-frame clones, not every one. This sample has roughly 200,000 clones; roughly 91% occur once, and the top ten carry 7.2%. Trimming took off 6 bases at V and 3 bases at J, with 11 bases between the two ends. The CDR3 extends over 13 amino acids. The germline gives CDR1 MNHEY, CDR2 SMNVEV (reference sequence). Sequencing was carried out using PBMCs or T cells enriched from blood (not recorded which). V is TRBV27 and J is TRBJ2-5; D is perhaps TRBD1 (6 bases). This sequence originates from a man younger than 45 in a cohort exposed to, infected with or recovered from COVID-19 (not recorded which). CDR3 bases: TGTGCCAGCAGCCGGGACACTGAAGAGACCCAGTACTTC. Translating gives CASSRDTEETQYF.